This T cell receptor beta chain was obtained from a study of cytomegalovirus exposure and HLA in healthy donors (dated by TCRdb to about 2017). Study-wide context: In an earlier analysis of 587 of the donors, 276 Gb of sequence data and 117 million unique TCR beta sequences from 150 million to 200 million T cells were reported. An early release covering over 500 HLA-typed donors comprised about 320 gigabases of sequencing data and around 80 million unique TCR sequences. Of the approximately 400 genotyped donors, roughly 85% fell in the genetic ancestry cluster associated with self-reported Caucasian donors. The study aimed to test whether signatures of past pathogen exposure could be identified by cataloging public T cell receptors. The study used immunosequencing to profile the T cell repertoires of several hundred subjects and linked those repertoires to cytomegalovirus serostatus. Along with the approximately 700-subject first cohort, a separate validation cohort of over 90 different subjects was used. High-throughput TCR immunosequencing, statistical association of individual TCRs with disease status, and machine learning were combined to predict cytomegalovirus infection status. To study patterns of TCR occurrence, a later analysis re-analyzed previously published TCR beta repertoires from 666 donors and added high-resolution HLA genotyping. The later analysis used no new phenotypic data to find candidate immune exposures, relying instead on TCR beta sequences and their occurrence across donors. An earlier analysis of roughly 580 of the donors used high-throughput TCR beta sequencing to judge whether each TCR beta V gene segment behaved as functional or pseudogenic. Alongside the repertoire data, information on donor age, sex, ethnicity and CMV serostatus was compiled. A later genetic analysis took genome-wide SNP genotypes for 398 of the 666 donors and used that subset as a discovery cohort. All discovery cohort repertoires had been generated using a single sequencing platform. HLA typing covered class I and class II loci at four-digit resolution. Typing coverage differed by locus: A, B, C, DRB1 and DQB1 were typed in roughly 620-640 donors, DQA1 in 522, DPA1 in some 610, and DPB1 in 450 to 480. Four to six DR-DQ haplotypes were handled as single units for association and clustering, since linkage in the cohort was strong. Among some 410 genotyped donors of the cohort, an average of approximately 240,000 unique TCR beta nucleotide sequences were sequenced per donor, about a sixth of them non-productive.

In total, approximately 690 healthy bone marrow donors made up the cohort. All cohort members were sampled while nominally healthy, although unrecorded immune exposures were likely present. Of the 650 to 750 cohort members, 289 had positive CMV serostatus and 350 to 450 had negative CMV serostatus, and CMV serostatus was not recorded for the donor. A peripheral blood sample was collected from each donor, and TCR beta sequencing was performed on peripheral blood mononuclear cells. Genomic DNA extraction from the blood cell samples was performed with the Qiagen DNeasy Blood Extraction Kit. Concerning this clone itself: Its cognate antigen has yet to be identified. Per-base qualities were not stored, and no clone one base away is much larger.

The method behind the library was the immunoSEQ multiplex PCR assay. The multiplex PCR relied on a mix of 60 forward primers for TCR Vbeta segments and 13 reverse primers for TCR Jbeta segments. Amplification of the CDR3 region of rearranged TCR beta genes was performed with a multiplex PCR assay on genomic DNA. Amplified TCR beta libraries were sequenced as 87-base-pair reads on the Illumina HiSeq System. The authors' pipeline ran thus. A later analysis tallied 70 million to 100 million unique TCR beta chains across the 610 or so repertoires, and around 9.9 million of those chains were shared by two or more donors. Raw reads were error-corrected and collapsed into unique sequences with a nearest-neighbor algorithm that merged closely related sequences to remove PCR and sequencing errors. To assign V, D and J gene segments, CDR3 sequences were aligned to IMGT reference sequences. For a sequence to be retained, a match of at least six nucleotides to both a V gene segment and a J gene segment was required. Rearrangements were called productive when the CDR3 lacked stop codons and stayed in frame with V and J; all others were non-productive. Following IMGT convention, CDR3 was defined as the stretch from the second conserved V-encoded cysteine to the conserved J-encoded phenylalanine. Sequences without an unambiguous match to a single V gene segment were excluded from the earlier analysis of about 600 of the donors. In an earlier analysis of roughly 500 of the donors, V segments were called functional above 56.7% productive rearrangements and were called segregating when the between-donor standard deviation exceeded 5%. A statistical classification framework was built for diagnosing cytomegalovirus status from the catalog of TCR beta chain sequences. In a later analysis, V and J genes were assigned by comparing TCR nucleotide sequences against IMGT/GENE-DB human TR gene sequences. In a later analysis, CDR3 sequences and most-parsimonious VDJ recombination scenarios were assigned using the TCRdist pipeline. In a later analysis, every TCR beta chain was defined by the combination of its CDR3 amino acid sequence and its V-gene family, and reads without a unique V-gene family were dropped. In a later analysis, approximately 590 highly shared, low-generation-probability nucleotide sequences were removed to address suspected cross-contamination and a sequencing artifact. In a later analysis, a clonal expansion index for each public chain was calculated from normalized within-repertoire ranks of inferred template counts. A later analysis computed generation probabilities with a VDJ recombination model fitted to out-of-frame rearrangements, and checked the results against IGoR. Hypergeometric tests were used in a later analysis to score TCR-TCR, TCR-HLA and TCR-CMV co-occurrence, with a repertoire-size bias correction applied to the TCR pairs. In a later analysis, false discovery rates were estimated by permuting HLA or CMV assignments 20 times. In a later analysis, co-occurring TCRs were grouped using DBSCAN, and TCRdist sequence similarity was added for clustering within HLA-allele-positive subsets. Repertoires with fewer than 30,000 or more than 120,000 public chains were left out of co-occurrence clustering, as were about five repertoires with anomalous nucleotide sharing. TCRdb took over this immuneACCESS table, retaining in-frame rearrangements with V and J assigned. Such tables are incomplete; in checked studies, under half of the missing clones stem from an unresolved V gene, and the remainder is unexplained. Clone size and V and J calls were adopted from that table, with D and trimming inferred from the DNA. For this sample the table gives some 170,000 clones, of which 55% to 75% were detected only once. The ten largest clones capture under 3% of the sample.

Study-level results and caveats: The classifier was reported to diagnose cytomegalovirus status with high specificity and sensitivity in both the original and validation cohorts. Because counts were too low, seventeen rarely observed V segments, including chromosome 9 orphons, were excluded from the earlier analysis of some 590 of the donors. In an earlier analysis of 587 of the donors, most TCR beta V segments were observed in productive rearrangements about 87% or about 30% of the time, broadly matching IMGT annotations. The authors suggested that the approach could potentially be extended to other disease states and immunological phenotypes. CMV serostatus was the only immune exposure information available for the cohort. An association between a missense DCLRE1C variant and V-gene and J-gene trimming of TCR beta chains was found in a later genetic analysis and replicated in an independent cohort. In vitro tests confirmed that a few of the cytomegalovirus-associated TCR beta chains recognize cytomegalovirus antigens. The cohort was sequenced for TCR beta chains only, and without alpha or paired-chain data the features that could be detected were limited. A cluster of highly shared sequence variants was judged likely to represent a technical artifact of the sequencing pipeline. A later analysis found that TCR association rates varied across HLA loci, with DRB1 alleles showing the most associated TCRs and HLA-C alleles the fewest. Most CMV-associated TCR beta chains appeared to be HLA-restricted in a later analysis, and the HLA associations seemed to be driven largely by CMV exposure. In a later analysis, HLA-associated TCR beta chains showed more clonal expansion and lower generation probabilities than non-associated chains that were equally common. In a later analysis, several top co-occurrence clusters were reported to appear linked to parvovirus B19, influenza, CMV and Epstein-Barr virus. Across donors, most TCR sequences were observed very rarely, whereas some public TCRs were present in many individuals. HLA typing was unavailable for some donors at each locus, so association tests used only the typed subset. Strong co-occurrence of HLA alleles, especially DR and DQ, made assigning TCR associations to individual alleles difficult. A further reported finding was that TCR beta sequences accurately predicted the HLA-A and HLA-B alleles for most subjects in the first cohort. Correlated functional status among segregating V segments might be attributable to linkage disequilibrium, but an unknown experimental factor could not be ruled out. Compared with the approximately 670-donor mean, donors in an Asian-associated ancestry cluster had fewer N-insertions in productive TCRs, according to a later genetic analysis. In the study, 150 to 200 TCR beta chains were listed as associated with cytomegalovirus. Presence/absence analyses assumed roughly uniform sequencing depth across donors, an assumption that may not hold. In a later analysis, some 17,000 TCR beta sequences were associated with specific HLA alleles at a false discovery rate of 0.05.

The origin of this receptor is a human donor in good health. The sequenced sample consisted of PBMCs.

The DNA reads as follows: TGTGCCAGCAGCGGACAGGCGGGTCAGCCCCAGCATTTT. It translates as CASSGQAGQPQHF. Rearrangement joined TRBV2 to TRBJ1-5, with TRBD1 matching 7 junction bases. The germline V and J ends show losses of 6 bases and 6 bases respectively, and no gene match explains 5 bases of the junction. The CDR3, from cysteine to phenylalanine, totals 13 residues. This entry keeps only the CDR3 DNA: 39 bases, framed from base 1. Reading the germline V gene gives CDR1 SNHLY and CDR2 FYNNEI.